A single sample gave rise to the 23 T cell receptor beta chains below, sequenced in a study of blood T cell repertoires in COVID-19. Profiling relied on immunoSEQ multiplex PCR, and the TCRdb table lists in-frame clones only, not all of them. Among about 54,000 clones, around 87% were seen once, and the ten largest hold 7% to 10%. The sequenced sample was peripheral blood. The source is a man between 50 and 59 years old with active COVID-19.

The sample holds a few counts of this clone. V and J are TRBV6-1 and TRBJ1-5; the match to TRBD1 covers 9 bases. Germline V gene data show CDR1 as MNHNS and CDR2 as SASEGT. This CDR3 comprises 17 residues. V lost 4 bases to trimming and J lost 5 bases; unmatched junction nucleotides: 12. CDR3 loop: CASSAGSGTGTYQPQHF. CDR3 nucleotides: TGTGCCAGCAGTGCGGGCTCCGGGACAGGGACCTATCAGCCCCAGCATTTT.

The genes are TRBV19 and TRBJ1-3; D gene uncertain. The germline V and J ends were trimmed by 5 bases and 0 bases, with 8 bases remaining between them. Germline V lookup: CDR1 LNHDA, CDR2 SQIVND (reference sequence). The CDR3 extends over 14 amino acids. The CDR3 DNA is TGTGCCAGTAGTCCTTCGGTCTCTGGAAACACCATATATTTT. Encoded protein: CASSPSVSGNTIYF.

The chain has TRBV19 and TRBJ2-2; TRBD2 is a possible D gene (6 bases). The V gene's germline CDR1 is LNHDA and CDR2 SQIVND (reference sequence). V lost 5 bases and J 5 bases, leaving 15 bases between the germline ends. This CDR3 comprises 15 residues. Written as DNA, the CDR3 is TGTGCCAGTAGTCAACCTGGAGGGAGGACCGGGGAGCTGTTTTTT. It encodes CASSQPGGRTGELFF.

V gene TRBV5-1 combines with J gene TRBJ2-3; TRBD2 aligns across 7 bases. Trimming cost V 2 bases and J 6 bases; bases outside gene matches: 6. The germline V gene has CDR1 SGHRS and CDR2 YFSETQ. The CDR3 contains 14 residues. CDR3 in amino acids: CASSFSSGMDTQYF. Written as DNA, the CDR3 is TGCGCCAGCAGCTTCTCAAGCGGGATGGATACGCAGTATTTT. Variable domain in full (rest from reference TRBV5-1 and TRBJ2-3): KAGVTQTPRYLIKTRGQQVTLSCSPISGHRSVSWYQQTPGQGLQFLFEYFSETQRNKGNFPGRFSGRQFSNSRSEMNVSTLELGDSALYLCASSFSSGMDTQYFGPGTRLTVL.

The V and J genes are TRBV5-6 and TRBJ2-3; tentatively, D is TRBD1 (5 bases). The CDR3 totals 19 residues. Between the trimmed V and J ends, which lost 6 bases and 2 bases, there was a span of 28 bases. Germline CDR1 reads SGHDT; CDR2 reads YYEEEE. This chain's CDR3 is CASNPRGSTFIQVTDTQYF. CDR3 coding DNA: TGTGCCAGCAACCCAAGAGGCTCTACTTTTATACAGGTCACAGATACGCAGTATTTT.

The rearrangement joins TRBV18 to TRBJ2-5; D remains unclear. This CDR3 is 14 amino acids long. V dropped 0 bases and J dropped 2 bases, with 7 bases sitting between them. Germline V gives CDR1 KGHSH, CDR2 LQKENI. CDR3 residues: CASSPPSSQETQYF. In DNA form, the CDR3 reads TGTGCCAGCTCACCACCGAGTTCACAAGAGACCCAGTACTTC.

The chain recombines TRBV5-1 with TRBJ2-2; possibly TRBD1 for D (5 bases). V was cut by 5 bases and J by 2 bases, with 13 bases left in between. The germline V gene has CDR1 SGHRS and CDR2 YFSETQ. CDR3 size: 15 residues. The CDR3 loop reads CASRNRSGNTGELFF. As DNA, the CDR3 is TGCGCCAGCAGGAACAGGTCGGGTAACACCGGGGAGCTGTTTTTT.

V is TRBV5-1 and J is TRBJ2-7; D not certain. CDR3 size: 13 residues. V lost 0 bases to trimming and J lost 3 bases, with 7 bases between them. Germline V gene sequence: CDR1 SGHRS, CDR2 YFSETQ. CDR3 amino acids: CASSLGPNYEQYF. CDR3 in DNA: TGCGCCAGCAGCTTGGGGCCCAACTACGAGCAGTACTTC.

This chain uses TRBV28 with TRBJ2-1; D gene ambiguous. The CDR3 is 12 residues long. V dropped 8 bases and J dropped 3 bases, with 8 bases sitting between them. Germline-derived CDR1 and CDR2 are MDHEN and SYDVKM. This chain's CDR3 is CASLTNYNEQFF. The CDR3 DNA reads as TGTGCCAGCCTAACCAACTACAATGAGCAGTTCTTC.

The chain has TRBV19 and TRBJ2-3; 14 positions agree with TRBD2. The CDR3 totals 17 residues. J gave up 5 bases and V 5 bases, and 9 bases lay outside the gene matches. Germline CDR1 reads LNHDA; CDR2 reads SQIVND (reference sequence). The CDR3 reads CASSPQTSGGAGDTQYF. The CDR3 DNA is TGTGCCAGTAGTCCTCAGACTAGCGGGGGGGCTGGAGATACGCAGTATTTT.

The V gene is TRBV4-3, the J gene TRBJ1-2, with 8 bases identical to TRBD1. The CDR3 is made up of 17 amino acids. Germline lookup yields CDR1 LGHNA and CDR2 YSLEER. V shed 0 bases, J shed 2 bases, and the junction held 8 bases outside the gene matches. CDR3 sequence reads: CASSQDHFGQGNYGYTF. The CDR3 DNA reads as TGCGCCAGCAGCCAAGATCATTTTGGACAGGGAAACTATGGCTACACCTTC.

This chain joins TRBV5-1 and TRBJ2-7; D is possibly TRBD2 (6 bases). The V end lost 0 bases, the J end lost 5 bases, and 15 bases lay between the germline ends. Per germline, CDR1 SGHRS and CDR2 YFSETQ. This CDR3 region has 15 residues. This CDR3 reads CASSLVAGKAHEQYF. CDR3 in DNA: TGCGCCAGCAGCTTGGTTGCGGGAAAGGCCCACGAGCAGTACTTC.

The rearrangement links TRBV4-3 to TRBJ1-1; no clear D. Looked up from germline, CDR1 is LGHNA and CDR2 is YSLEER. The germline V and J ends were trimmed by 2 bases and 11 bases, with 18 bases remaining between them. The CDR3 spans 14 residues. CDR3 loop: CASSQFGQPFGAFF. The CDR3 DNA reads TGCGCCAGCAGCCAATTTGGGCAGCCCTTTGGGGCTTTCTTT.

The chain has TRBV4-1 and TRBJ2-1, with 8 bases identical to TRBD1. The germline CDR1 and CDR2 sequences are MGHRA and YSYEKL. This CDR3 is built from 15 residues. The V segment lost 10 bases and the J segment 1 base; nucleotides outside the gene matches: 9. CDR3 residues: CAKPQGGASYNEQFF. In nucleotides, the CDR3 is TGCGCCAAGCCACAGGGGGGCGCGTCCTACAATGAGCAGTTCTTC.

Here the CDR3 DNA reads TGTGCCAGCAGCAAAGGCCACCGGGACAGGGGGCTCTACGAGCAGTACTTC. Translating gives CASSKGHRDRGLYEQYF. J is TRBJ2-7 and V is TRBV21-1; the table's D gene call, TRBD1, was not cross checked with the DNA. TRBV21-1 is annotated as a pseudogene. The CDR3 sequence is 17 residues long.

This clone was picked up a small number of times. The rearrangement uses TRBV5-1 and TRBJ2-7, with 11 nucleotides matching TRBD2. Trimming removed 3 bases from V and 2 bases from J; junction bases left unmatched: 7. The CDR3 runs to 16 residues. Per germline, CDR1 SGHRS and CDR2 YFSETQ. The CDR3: CASSSGLAGGPYEQYF. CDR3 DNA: TGCGCCAGCAGCTCTGGGCTAGCGGGAGGCCCCTACGAGCAGTACTTC. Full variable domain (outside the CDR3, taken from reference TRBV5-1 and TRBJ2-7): KAGVTQTPRYLIKTRGQQVTLSCSPISGHRSVSWYQQTPGQGLQFLFEYFSETQRNKGNFPGRFSGRQFSNSRSEMNVSTLELGDSALYLCASSSGLAGGPYEQYFGPGTRLTVT.

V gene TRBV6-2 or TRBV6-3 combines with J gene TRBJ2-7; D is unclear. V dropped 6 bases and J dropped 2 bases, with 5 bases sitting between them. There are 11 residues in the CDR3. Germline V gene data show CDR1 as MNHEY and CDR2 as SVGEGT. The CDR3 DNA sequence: TGTGCCAGCAGCCTCACCTACGAGCAGTACTTC. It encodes CASSLTYEQYF.

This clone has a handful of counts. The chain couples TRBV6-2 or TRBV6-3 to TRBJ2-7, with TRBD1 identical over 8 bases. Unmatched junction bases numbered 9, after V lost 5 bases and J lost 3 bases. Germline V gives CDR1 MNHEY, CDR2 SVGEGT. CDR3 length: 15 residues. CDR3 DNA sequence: TGTGCCAGCAGTCGCCCGGACAGGGCGTTCTACGAGCAGTACTTC. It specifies CASSRPDRAFYEQYF.

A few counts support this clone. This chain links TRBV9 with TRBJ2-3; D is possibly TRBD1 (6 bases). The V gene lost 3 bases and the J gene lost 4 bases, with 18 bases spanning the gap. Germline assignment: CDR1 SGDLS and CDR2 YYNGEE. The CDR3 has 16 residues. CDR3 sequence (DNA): TGTGCCAGCAGCGGGAATACAGGGTTACTGGCAGATACGCAGTATTTT. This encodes CASSGNTGLLADTQYF. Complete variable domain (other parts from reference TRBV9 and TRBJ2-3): DSGVTQTPKHLITATGQRVTLRCSPRSGDLSVYWYQQSLDQGLQFLIQYYNGEERAKGNILERFSAQQFPDLHSELNLSSLELGDSALYFCASSGNTGLLADTQYFGPGTRLTVL.

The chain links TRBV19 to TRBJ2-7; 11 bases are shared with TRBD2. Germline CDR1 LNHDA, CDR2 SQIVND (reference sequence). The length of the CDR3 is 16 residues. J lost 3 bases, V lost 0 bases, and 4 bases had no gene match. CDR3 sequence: CASSIEPGLADYEQYF. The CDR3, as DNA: TGTGCCAGTAGTATAGAGCCGGGACTAGCGGACTACGAGCAGTACTTC.

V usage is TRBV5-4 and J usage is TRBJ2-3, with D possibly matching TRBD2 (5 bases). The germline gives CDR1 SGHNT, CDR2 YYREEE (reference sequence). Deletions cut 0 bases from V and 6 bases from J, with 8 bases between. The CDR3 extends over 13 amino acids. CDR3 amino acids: CASSLVRADTQYF. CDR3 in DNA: TGTGCCAGCAGCTTGGTGAGGGCCGATACGCAGTATTTT.

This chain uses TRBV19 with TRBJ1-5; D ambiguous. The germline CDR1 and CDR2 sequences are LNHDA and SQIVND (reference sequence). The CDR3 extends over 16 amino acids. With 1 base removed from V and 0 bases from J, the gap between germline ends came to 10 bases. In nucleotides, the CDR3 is TGTGCCAGTAGTATAGTCGGGGATGGTAGCAATCAGCCCCAGCATTTT. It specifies CASSIVGDGSNQPQHF.

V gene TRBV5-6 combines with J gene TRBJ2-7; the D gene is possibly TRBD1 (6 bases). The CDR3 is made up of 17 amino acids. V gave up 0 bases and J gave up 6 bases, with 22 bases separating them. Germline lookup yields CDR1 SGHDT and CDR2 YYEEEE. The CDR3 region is CASSLGWAGVSRPEQYF. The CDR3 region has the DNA TGTGCCAGCAGCTTGGGGTGGGCAGGGGTGTCCCGCCCCGAGCAGTACTTC. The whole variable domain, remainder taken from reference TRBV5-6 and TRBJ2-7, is DAGVTQSPTHLIKTRGQQVTLRCSPKSGHDTVSWYQQALGQGPQFIFQYYEEEERQRGNFPDRFSGHQFPNYSSELNVNALLLGDSALYLCASSLGWAGVSRPEQYFGPGTRLTVT.